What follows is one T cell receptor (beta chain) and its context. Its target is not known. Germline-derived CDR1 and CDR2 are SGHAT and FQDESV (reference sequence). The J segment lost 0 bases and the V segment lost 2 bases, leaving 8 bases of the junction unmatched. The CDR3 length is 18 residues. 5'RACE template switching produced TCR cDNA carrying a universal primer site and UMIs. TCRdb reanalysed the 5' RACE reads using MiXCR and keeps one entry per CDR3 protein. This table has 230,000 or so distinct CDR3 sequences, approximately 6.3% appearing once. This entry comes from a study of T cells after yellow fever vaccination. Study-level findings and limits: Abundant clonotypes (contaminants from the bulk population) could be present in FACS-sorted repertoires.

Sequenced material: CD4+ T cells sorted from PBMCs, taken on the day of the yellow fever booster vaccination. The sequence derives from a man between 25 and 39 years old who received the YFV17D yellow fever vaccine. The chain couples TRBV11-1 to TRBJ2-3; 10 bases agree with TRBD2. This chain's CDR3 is CASSLPGLARESTDTQYF. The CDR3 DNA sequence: TGTGCCAGCAGCTTACCGGGACTAGCGCGAGAAAGCACAGATACGCAGTATTTT.